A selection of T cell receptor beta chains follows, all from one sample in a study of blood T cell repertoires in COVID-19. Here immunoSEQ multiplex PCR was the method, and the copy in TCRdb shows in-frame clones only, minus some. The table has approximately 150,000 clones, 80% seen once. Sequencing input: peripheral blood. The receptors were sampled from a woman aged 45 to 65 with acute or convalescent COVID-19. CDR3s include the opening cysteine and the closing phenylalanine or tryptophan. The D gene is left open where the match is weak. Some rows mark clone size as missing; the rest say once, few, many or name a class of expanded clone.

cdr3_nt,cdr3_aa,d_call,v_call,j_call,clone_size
TGTGCCAGCTCACCGGGACTAGCGGGGTCTGGTTCCTACGAGCAGTACTTC,CASSPGLAGSGSYEQYF,TRBD2,TRBV18,TRBJ2-7,once
TGTGCCAGCAGCTTGAGGGAGACTAGCAAGATACTGGCAGATACGCAGTATTTT,CASSLRETSKILADTQYF,NA,TRBV21-1,TRBJ2-3,few
TGTGCCAGCTCACTCTACGAAGGTGACTGGCAAGAGACCCAGTACTTC,CASSLYEGDWQETQYF,NA,TRBV18,TRBJ2-5,NA
TGTGCCAGCAGTCAGACAGAGAACAATGAGCAGTTCTTC,CASSQTENNEQFF,NA,TRBV12-3/TRBV12-4,TRBJ2-1,few
TGCGCCAGCAGAGAAGCGGGGGGGTATCAAGAGACCCAGTACTTC,CASREAGGYQETQYF,TRBD2,TRBV5-1,TRBJ2-5,NA
TGTGCCAGCAGTCATACAGGGGAGGATCAGCCCCAGCATTTT,CASSHTGEDQPQHF,TRBD1,TRBV6-2/TRBV6-3,TRBJ1-5,NA
TGTGCCAGCAGCTTTGGCTTTGTATCACCCCTCCACTTT,CASSFGFVSPLHF,NA,TRBV7-8,TRBJ1-6,NA
TGTGCCAGCAGTTTTTGGAGATATGGCTACACCTTC,CASSFWRYGYTF,NA,TRBV12-3/TRBV12-4,TRBJ1-2,NA
TGCAGCGTTCGGCCCAAGGGGTCTGGGGCCAACGTCCTGACTTTC,CSVRPKGSGANVLTF,NA,TRBV29-1,TRBJ2-6,NA
TGTGCCAGCAGTTTCCCCTACGGGTATGGTGAAGCTTTCTTT,CASSFPYGYGEAFF,NA,TRBV28,TRBJ1-1,NA
TGTGCCAGCAGTTTACTAGCGGATACGCAGTATTTT,CASSLLADTQYF,TRBD2,TRBV6-6,TRBJ2-3,NA
TGCGCCAGCAGCCAGGGACACTCTGGAAACACCATATATTTT,CASSQGHSGNTIYF,NA,TRBV4-1,TRBJ1-3,NA
TGTGCCAGCAGTCTACGCGGGATCACCGGGGAGCTGTTTTTT,CASSLRGITGELFF,NA,TRBV28,TRBJ2-2,once
TGTGCCAGCAGTTTATCTGGGAGTTCCACTGAAGCTTTCTTT,CASSLSGSSTEAFF,NA,TRBV27,TRBJ1-1,few
TGTGCCAGCAGCCGCGGAGAGGGAATTCAGCCCCAGCATTTT,CASSRGEGIQPQHF,NA,TRBV28,TRBJ1-5,many
TGTGCCAGCAGCCACCCAATATGGAGCTCTGGAAACACCATATATTTT,CASSHPIWSSGNTIYF,NA,TRBV3-1/TRBV3-2,TRBJ1-3,few
TGCGCCAGCAGCGGGGACGGGGGGTTGATGTCTGAGCAGTTCTTC,CASSGDGGLMSEQFF,TRBD2,TRBV5-1,TRBJ2-1,NA
TGTGCCAGCAGACAGGGAAGTTATGGCGGGGAGCTGTTTTTT,CASRQGSYGGELFF,NA,TRBV27,TRBJ2-2,NA
TGTGCCAGTAGTACGCCGGGACTAGCGGGGGGTATCTCCTACAATGAGCAGTTCTTC,CASSTPGLAGGISYNEQFF,TRBD2,TRBV19,TRBJ2-1,NA
TGTGCCAGCAGCGTGGACAGGTTTTCCAACACCATATATTTT,CASSVDRFSNTIYF,TRBD1,TRBV9,TRBJ1-3,once
TGTGCCAGCAGTGACCGGACAGGGGATGAAAAACTGTTTTTT,CASSDRTGDEKLFF,TRBD1,TRBV2,TRBJ1-4,NA
TGTGCCACTCAAAAGGACGGGGGGTGGGAACCCCAGCATTTT,CATQKDGGWEPQHF,NA,TRBV19,TRBJ1-5,NA
TGTGCCAGCAGCTTAATCGCGGAGGCTGAAGCTTTCTTT,CASSLIAEAEAFF,NA,TRBV5-5,TRBJ1-1,NA
TGTGCCAGCAGTCCCGGCAGTGTAGGGGGGGGGTACCAAGAGACCCAGTACTTC,CASSPGSVGGGYQETQYF,NA,TRBV7-2,TRBJ2-5,NA
TGTGCCAGCAGCCTCGAGGGGGATGGCTACACCTTC,CASSLEGDGYTF,NA,TRBV11-1,TRBJ1-2,NA
TGCGCCAGCAGCTTACAGGGACCCACCGACCTAGCCAAAAACATTCAGTACTTC,CASSLQGPTDLAKNIQYF,NA,TRBV5-1,TRBJ2-4,NA
TGTGCCAGCAGCCGCTTCAGCACTGAAGCTTTCTTT,CASSRFSTEAFF,NA,TRBV16,TRBJ1-1,NA
TGTGCCAGCAGGAATACTGACAGGTCCAATGAGCAGTTCTTC,CASRNTDRSNEQFF,NA,TRBV6-6,TRBJ2-1,NA
TGTGCCAGCAGCCCGGACAGGAACTATGGCTACACCTTC,CASSPDRNYGYTF,TRBD1,TRBV7-2,TRBJ1-2,NA
TGTGCCAGCAGTGGGGACAGGGGGAGCAATCAGCCCCAGCATTTT,CASSGDRGSNQPQHF,TRBD1,TRBV2,TRBJ1-5,NA
TGTGCCAGCAGAGGACAGGACACCGGGGAGCTGTTTTTT,CASRGQDTGELFF,TRBD1,TRBV14,TRBJ2-2,NA
TGTGCCAGCAGTGAAACAGGACCTGAATCTGGGGCCAACGTCCTGACTTTC,CASSETGPESGANVLTF,NA,TRBV2,TRBJ2-6,few
TGTGCCAGCTCACTAGGACAACCGAGCTCCTACGAGCAGTACTTC,CASSLGQPSSYEQYF,NA,TRBV18,TRBJ2-7,NA
TGTGCCAGCAGCTTAACGGCGGGGGTTACAGATACGCAGTATTTT,CASSLTAGVTDTQYF,TRBD2,TRBV7-3,TRBJ2-3,NA
TGTGCCATCAGGGGAGAAGTTGACTATAGCAACGAGCAGTACTTC,CAIRGEVDYSNEQYF,NA,TRBV10-3,TRBJ2-7,NA
TGTGCCACCAGTGAGGTCTCTAGCGGGGGGGCCCCAGATACGCAGTATTTT,CATSEVSSGGAPDTQYF,TRBD2,TRBV24-1,TRBJ2-3,NA
TGTGCCAGCAGCCTACGGACAGGGAATGGCTACACCTTC,CASSLRTGNGYTF,TRBD1,TRBV14,TRBJ1-2,NA
TGTGCCAGCAGTTTCTCGGTGGTCCACGAGCAGTACTTC,CASSFSVVHEQYF,NA,TRBV27,TRBJ2-7,few
TGCGCCAGCAGCCACCCAGGGTTAACTGCACCCCTCCACTTT,CASSHPGLTAPLHF,NA,TRBV4-3,TRBJ1-6,NA
TGTGCCATCAGTGCCACAGAGTCCTACGAGCAGTACTTC,CAISATESYEQYF,NA,TRBV10-3,TRBJ2-7,NA
TGTGCCAGCAGCGACGCGGGAGAGAATCAGCCCCAGCATTTT,CASSDAGENQPQHF,NA,TRBV5-6,TRBJ1-5,NA
TGTGCCAGCAGGGTCATAACGAGGAACAATCAGCCCCAGCATTTT,CASRVITRNNQPQHF,NA,TRBV28,TRBJ1-5,NA
TGTGCCAGCAGTGAAAGTTTAAGGGGAGGGAACGCTGAAGCTTTCTTT,CASSESLRGGNAEAFF,NA,TRBV6-1,TRBJ1-1,NA
TGTGCCAGCATTCCCGGACAGGGGCTCTATGGCTACACCTTC,CASIPGQGLYGYTF,TRBD1,TRBV7-9,TRBJ1-2,NA
TGTGCCAGCAGTTTGTCGGGGGTAAATGAGCAGTTCTTC,CASSLSGVNEQFF,NA,TRBV6-1,TRBJ2-1,NA